This T cell receptor beta chain was identified in a study of T cell repertoires in cytomegalovirus infection. Turning to the study itself: Indicated by public TCR beta signatures were CMV infection and matching HLA type.

General study results and limits: HLA-C-restricted CMV-specific TCR beta clonotypes were dominant in the ex vivo response. Frequencies of public TCR beta families were cumulated, and this identified carriers of CMV plus the relevant HLA.

TCRdb ran MiXCR on the reads and lists one entry per CDR3 protein. Here the sample spans around 130,000 distinct CDR3 sequences, 24% being singletons. J lost 5 bases, V lost 5 bases, and 6 bases had no gene match. This CDR3 is built from 14 residues. In germline, CDR1 is KGHDR, CDR2 SFDVKD. Worth noting for this clonotype: Its antigen is unknown.

Source material: PBMCs, sequenced either directly or after in vitro stimulation (not recorded which). The chain combines TRBV24-1 with TRBJ2-3, with TRBD2 matching over 7 bases. The clonotype was recovered from a human donor in good health (CMV status not recorded). Some clones in this sample may be carry-over from other donors' samples. Here the CDR3 DNA reads TGTGCCACCAGTGGCGGGAGTGGGGAAGATACGCAGTATTTT. Translated, it gives CATSGGSGEDTQYF.